The following is a TCR beta chain sequence with its context. The antigen is not known. TCRdb's copy holds only in-frame clones and misses some; the assay was immunoSEQ multiplex PCR. The sample carries roughly 190,000 clones, more than 85% recorded once. This entry comes from a study of T cell responses to AZD1222 COVID-19 vaccine. Study outcomes and limitations: With dominance at 160-218 and 743-854, vaccine-associated CD4 TCRs spanned spike.

Pooling covered second doses at about 4 or about 12 weeks. The germline gives CDR1 LNHDA, CDR2 SQIVND (reference sequence). This CDR3 is 14 amino acids long. The V end lost 3 bases, the J end lost 8 bases, and 11 bases lay between the germline ends. Sequenced here: peripheral blood, sampled 28 days after the second AZD1222 dose. The gene calls are TRBV19 and TRBJ1-6, with a weak D call TRBD1 (5 bases). The sequence derives from an adult who received the AZD1222 COVID-19 vaccine. The CDR3 region has the DNA TGTGCCAGTAGTATTGCGGGGACGGATTCACCCCTCCACTTT. Its protein product is CASSIAGTDSPLHF.